Presented here are 23 T cell receptor beta chains from one specimen sequenced in a study of T cells in Graves' hyperthyroidism and ophthalmopathy. Amplification yielded TCR beta CDR3 regions, with RNA transcripts as the source. The HTBI primer set drove a first-round RT-PCR of the TCR CDR3. TCRdb reanalysed the multiplex PCR reads using MiXCR and keeps one entry per CDR3 protein. The sample contains tens of thousands of distinct CDR3 sequences, nearly 45% of which appear only once. Source material: blood. These receptors all stem from a woman aged 30 to 39 with Graves' hyperthyroidism.

This clonotype showed up just a few times. The chain is built from TRBV24-1 and TRBJ2-3; TRBD2 agrees at 11 bases. Germline V gene data show CDR1 as KGHDR and CDR2 as SFDVKD. After removal of 3 bases from V and 7 bases from J, the junction contained 11 bases not matched to a gene. The CDR3 covers 17 residues. The CDR3 DNA reads as TGTGCCACCAGTGATCACCCTATAGCGGGAGGGTTGAATACGCAGTATTTT. Protein sequence: CATSDHPIAGGLNTQYF.

This clonotype occurred many times. This chain joins TRBV28 and TRBJ2-1; the D gene is possibly TRBD2 (5 bases). The CDR3 length is 12 residues. Looked up from germline, CDR1 is MDHEN and CDR2 is SYDVKM. Trimming took 3 bases from V and 9 from J, leaving 9 bases between them. The CDR3 DNA sequence: TGTGCCAGCAGTTTTACGGGAAGTGAGCAGTTCTTC. It yields the protein CASSFTGSEQFF.

V usage is TRBV20-1 and J usage is TRBJ1-1; D is undetermined. Looked up from germline, CDR1 is DFQATT and CDR2 is SNEGSKA (reference sequence). The CDR3 has 14 residues. The V and J ends lost 2 bases and 0 bases respectively, with 10 bases between them. The CDR3 DNA reads as TGCAGTGCTAGATTGGCCTACATGAACACTGAAGCTTTCTTT. Amino acids: CSARLAYMNTEAFF.

This clonotype ranks as medium-sized (0.01 to 0.1%). The chain employs TRBV2 and TRBJ2-5; D ambiguous. The CDR3 sequence is 13 residues long. Between the trimmed V and J ends, which lost 3 bases and 4 bases, there was a span of 9 bases. From germline, CDR1 is SNHLY and CDR2 FYNNEI. CDR3 nucleotide sequence: TGTGCCAGCAGTGACTCAGAGTTAGAGACCCAGTACTTC. This codes for CASSDSELETQYF.

Concerning this clonotype itself: One junction end disagrees with the germline gene, perhaps due to a read error. V is TRBV5-5 and J is TRBJ2-4; D might be TRBD1 or TRBD2, each matching 5 bases. The CDR3 is 15 residues long. Per the germline V gene, CDR1 is SGHKS and CDR2 is YYEKEE (reference sequence). The CDR3 DNA reads as TGTGCCAGCGGCTTGGCCGAGGGGAATTGGAACATTCAGTACTTC. This translates into CASGLAEGNWNIQYF.

As regards this clonotype: The germline gene is not matched at one end of the junction; a read error may be the cause. The V gene is TRBV29-1, the J gene TRBJ2-2, with D possibly TRBD2 on 5 matching bases. Germline CDR1 SQVTM, CDR2 ANQGSEA. This CDR3 spans 15 amino acids. The CDR3 DNA sequence: TGCAGCGTTGTACTAGGACCCGCGAACACCGGGGAGCTGTACTTC. It translates to CSVVLGPANTGELYF.

This chain joins TRBV18 and TRBJ1-1; D is ambiguous. CDR1 is KGHSH and CDR2 is LQKENI in the germline V gene. This CDR3 is 14 amino acids long. V gave up 1 base and J gave up 1 base, with 7 bases separating them. CDR3 loop: CASSPQVRNTEAFF. In DNA, the CDR3 is TGTGCCAGCTCACCACAGGTCAGGAACACTGAAGCTTTCTTT. Looking up the rest from reference TRBV18 and TRBJ1-1 gives the full variable domain: NAGVMQNPRHLVRRRGQEARLRCSPMKGHSHVYWYRQLPEEGLKFMVYLQKENIIDESGMPKERFSAEFPKEGPSILRIQQVVRGDSAAYFCASSPQVRNTEAFFGQGTRLTVV.

The chain is built from TRBV2 and TRBJ2-7; TRBD2 matches at 16 bases. Germline CDR1 and CDR2: SNHLY and FYNNEI. The CDR3 length is 17 residues. The V segment lost 6 bases and the J segment 12 bases; nucleotides outside the gene matches: 17. The CDR3 bases are TGTGCCAGCAGGGTAGGGACTAGCGGGAGGGCCAGGGGCGCATGGTACTTC. Translation gives CASRVGTSGRARGAWYF.

The gene calls are TRBV3-1 and TRBJ2-3; D gene unclear. The ends were cut back, 10 bases at V and 8 bases at J, with 19 bases in the middle. Germline V gene lookup returns CDR1 LGHDT and CDR2 YNNKEL (reference sequence). This CDR3 region has 13 residues. Here the CDR3 reads CAIANPTDITQYF. CDR3 bases: TGTGCCATCGCCAATCCGACTGACATTACGCAGTATTTT.

This clonotype was seen many times. The chain recombines TRBV2 with TRBJ2-1, with a weak D call TRBD1 (5 bases). Looked up from germline, CDR1 is SNHLY and CDR2 is FYNNEI. The CDR3 consists of 14 residues. Trimming took off 4 bases at V and 6 bases at J, with 13 bases between the two ends. CDR3 sequence (DNA): TGTGCCAGCAGTGGGGGCTTGCAAAGCAATGAGCAGTTCTTC. Translating it yields CASSGGLQSNEQFF.

V is TRBV19 and J is TRBJ1-1; no reliable D call. The CDR3 totals 17 residues. In germline, CDR1 is LNHDA, CDR2 SQIVND (reference sequence). With 6 bases removed from V and 3 bases from J, the gap between germline ends came to 23 bases. The CDR3 sequence: CASSLTPEPPRDTEAFF. CDR3 sequence (DNA): TGTGCCAGTAGCCTTACCCCCGAGCCCCCTAGGGACACTGAAGCTTTCTTT.

Ten or more counts support this clonotype. The chain joins TRBV28 to TRBJ2-1, with 7 positions matching TRBD1. Unmatched junction bases numbered 10, after V lost 7 bases and J lost 4 bases. The CDR3 loop spans 15 amino acids. Looked up from germline, CDR1 is MDHEN and CDR2 is SYDVKM. The DNA for the CDR3 is TGTGCCAGCATCGGAGACAGGGAAAGATACAATGAGCAGTTCTTC. Translating it yields CASIGDRERYNEQFF. Variable domain in full (rest from reference TRBV28 and TRBJ2-1): DVKVTQSSRYLVKRTGEKVFLECVQDMDHENMFWYRQDPGLGLRLIYFSYDVKMKEKGDIPEGYSVSREKKERFSLILESASTNQTSMYLCASIGDRERYNEQFFGPGTRLTVL.

This clonotype occurred a few times. The V call is TRBV9, the J call TRBJ2-1; D may match TRBD1 or TRBD2 (5 bases each). V was cut by 4 bases and J by 3 bases, with 11 bases left in between. Germline CDR1 is SGDLS and CDR2 is YYNGEE. The CDR3 has 14 amino acids. Here the CDR3 DNA reads TGTGCCAGCAGCCGGGACCTACTCTACAATGAGCAGTTCTTC. Its protein is CASSRDLLYNEQFF.

This clonotype was picked up many times. The CDR3, as DNA: TGTGCCAGCAGCCGGGGACAGGGAAACACCATATATTTT. Translating gives CASSRGQGNTIYF. V usage is TRBV7-9 and J usage is TRBJ1-3; 7 bases fit TRBD1. The CDR3 has 13 amino acids. Germline V CDR1 and CDR2: SEHNR, FQNEAQ (reference sequence). J was trimmed by 4 bases and V by 5 bases; bases with no gene match: 2.

This clonotype was recorded at least ten times. CDR3 nucleotide sequence: TGTGCCAGCAGCTTTTCACGGACAGGGGCTAATGAAAAACTGTTTTTT. Translated, it gives CASSFSRTGANEKLFF. This chain joins TRBV7-9 and TRBJ1-4; 9 bases are shared with TRBD1. The CDR3 extends over 16 amino acids. CDR1 and CDR2 (germline): SEHNR, FQNEAQ (reference sequence). J gave up 3 bases and V 3 bases, and 5 bases lay outside the gene matches.

The chain combines TRBV7-9 with TRBJ2-1; TRBD1 matches at 8 bases. V trimming: 8 bases; J trimming: 7 bases; junction bases outside the gene matches: 7. The CDR3 covers 13 residues. The germline V gene has CDR1 SEHNR and CDR2 FQNEAQ (reference sequence). The CDR3 sequence: CASLRTGFNEQFF. In DNA form, the CDR3 reads TGTGCCAGCCTACGGACAGGGTTTAATGAGCAGTTCTTC.

This clonotype has just a few counts. J is TRBJ2-2 and V is TRBV3-1, with 12 bases matching TRBD2. The CDR3 is 18 amino acids. With V trimmed by 1 base and J by 5 bases, 8 bases remained unmatched. Germline V CDR1 and CDR2: LGHDT, YNNKEL (reference sequence). The CDR3 DNA is TGTGCCAGCAGCCAAGTGTATTCTAGCGGGAGGGGAACCGGGGAGCTGTTTTTT. Translating it yields CASSQVYSSGRGTGELFF. Drawing the rest from reference TRBV3-1 and TRBJ2-2, the complete variable domain is DTAVSQTPKYLVTQMGNDKSIKCEQNLGHDTMYWYKQDSKKFLKIMFSYNNKELIINETVPNRFSPKSPDKAHLNLHINSLELGDSAVYFCASSQVYSSGRGTGELFFGEGSRLTVL.

The rearrangement joins TRBV7-3 to TRBJ2-3, with TRBD1 matching 10 bases. From germline, CDR1 is SGHTA and CDR2 FQGTGA. The CDR3 is 13 residues long. Trimming removed 7 bases from V and 6 bases from J; junction bases left unmatched: 4. The CDR3 region has the DNA TGTGCCAGCAAGGTGGGACAGGGGGATACGCAGTATTTT. Amino acid sequence: CASKVGQGDTQYF.

The chain employs TRBV6-5 and TRBJ1-3, with 9 bases that match TRBD1. With V trimmed by 7 bases and J by 5 bases, 3 bases remained unmatched. This CDR3 is 13 amino acids long. The germline V gene has CDR1 MNHEY and CDR2 SVGAGI. The CDR3 sequence is CASTGQGRNTIYF. CDR3 bases: TGTGCCAGCACCGGACAGGGGAGAAACACCATATATTTT.

In its sample, this clonotype ranks as medium-sized. The chain is built from TRBV7-9 and TRBJ2-1, with unresolved D. CDR1 is SEHNR, CDR2 FQNEAQ, per germline (reference sequence). CDR3 length: 13 residues. Trimming shortened V by 5 bases and J by 4 bases, and 9 bases separated the two germline ends. CDR3: CASSLASYNEQFF. CDR3 sequence (DNA): TGTGCCAGCAGCCTTGCCTCTTACAATGAGCAGTTCTTC.

To note about this clonotype: At one boundary the junction diverges from the germline segment, which might be a read error. J is TRBJ2-7 and V is TRBV7-3; 10 bases line up with TRBD2. Germline V gene lookup returns CDR1 SGHTA and CDR2 FQGTGA. The CDR3 covers 19 residues. CDR3 nucleotides: TGTGCTAGCAGCCATCCCGGGACTAGCGTGAGTGATGGCTCCTACGAGCAGTACTTC. Its translation: CASSHPGTSVSDGSYEQYF. The full variable domain, rest sourced from reference TRBV7-3 and TRBJ2-7, is GAGVSQTPSNKVTEKGKYVELRCDPISGHTALYWYRQSLGQGPEFLIYFQGTGAADDSGLPNDRFFAVRPEGSVSTLKIQRTERGDSAVYLCASSHPGTSVSDGSYEQYFGPGTRLTVT.

Relative to its sample, this clonotype is medium-sized. V and J are TRBV29-1 and TRBJ2-7; TRBD1 matches at 8 bases. The germline gives CDR1 SQVTM, CDR2 ANQGSEA. The V gene end was trimmed by 7 bases and the J gene end by 0 bases; junction bases not matched to a gene: 5. CDR3 length equals 13 residues. CDR3 amino acids: CSGRDRSSYEQYF. The CDR3 nucleotides are TGCAGCGGCCGGGACAGGAGCTCCTACGAGCAGTACTTC.

The gene calls are TRBV4-2 and TRBJ1-1; D is unclear. The germline V gene has CDR1 LGHNA and CDR2 YNFKEQ. The CDR3 runs to 15 residues. V shed 6 bases and J shed 10 bases, with 24 bases lying between them. The CDR3 DNA reads as TGTGCCAGCAGTTTAATGGGCAGCCCCTCCCTTGGAGCTTTCTTT. Translated, it gives CASSLMGSPSLGAFF.